These 5 T cell receptor beta chains came from one sample sequenced in a study of PD-L1 blockade in urothelial cancer. Sequenced by immunoSEQ multiplex PCR; TCRdb stores in-frame clones only, minus some. The sample carries 30,000 to 40,000 clones, around nine tenths recorded once. Sequenced here: PBMCs, sampled around atezolizumab (anti-PD-L1) treatment. These receptors came from a man aged 65-85 years with urothelial cancer.

The gene calls are TRBV27 and TRBJ2-7; TRBD2 agrees at 8 bases. The CDR3 loop spans 14 amino acids. The germline gives CDR1 MNHEY, CDR2 SMNVEV (reference sequence). Germline trimming cut 6 bases from V and 2 bases from J; bases unmatched to any gene: 6. Here the CDR3 DNA reads TGTGCCAGCAGCGAAAGCGGGAGAGCCTACGAGCAGTACTTC. Protein product: CASSESGRAYEQYF.

The J gene is TRBJ2-3, the V gene TRBV29-1; 12 bases are shared with TRBD2. The ends lost 4 bases at V and 5 bases at J; junction bases unmatched: 4. The CDR3 has 14 residues. Germline-derived CDR1 and CDR2 are SQVTM and ANQGSEA. CDR3 in DNA: TGCAGCGTTGGGGGACTAGCGGGTATAGATACGCAGTATTTT. It specifies CSVGGLAGIDTQYF.

The rearrangement links TRBV7-2 to TRBJ2-7; tentative D call: TRBD1 (5 bases). Germline-derived CDR1 and CDR2 are SGHTA and FQGNSA. Trimming pared 5 bases from V and 3 bases from J, leaving 17 bases between. The CDR3 has 15 residues. DNA for the CDR3: TGTGCCAGCAGCACCTACGAGACAGTCCTCTACGAGCAGTACTTC. Protein sequence: CASSTYETVLYEQYF.

This chain connects TRBV28 to TRBJ2-1, with 13 bases that match TRBD2. Germline CDR1 reads MDHEN; CDR2 reads SYDVKM. J was trimmed by 4 bases and V by 4 bases; bases with no gene match: 13. The CDR3 contains 19 residues. The CDR3 is CASSSHTLKTSGGYNEQFF. DNA for the CDR3: TGTGCCAGCAGTTCCCATACACTGAAGACTAGCGGGGGGTACAATGAGCAGTTCTTC.

The rearrangement uses TRBV9 and TRBJ2-5; 8 bases fit TRBD2. The length of the CDR3 is 15 residues. The V and J ends lost 4 bases and 4 bases, in that order; junction bases with no gene match: 9. CDR1 and CDR2 (germline): SGDLS, YYNGEE. The CDR3: CASSPRLANPETQYF. CDR3 coding DNA: TGTGCCAGCAGCCCCCGACTAGCGAACCCAGAGACCCAGTACTTC.